This T cell receptor beta chain was observed in a study of cytomegalovirus exposure and HLA in healthy donors. It was with 60 Vbeta and 13 Jbeta primers that the PCR ran. Clones were read by immunoSEQ multiplex PCR, and TCRdb kept only the in-frame ones, dropping some. The data show around 190,000 clones, over 75% seen once. From germline, CDR1 is SGHDT and CDR2 YYEEEE. CDR3 size: 15 residues. V lost 4 bases, J lost 1 base, and 6 bases stayed unmatched. General study points: As was reported, the classifier diagnosed cytomegalovirus status with high specificity and sensitivity. In a later analysis, HLA-associated TCR beta chains were more clonally expanded than equally common others. In a later analysis, 15,000 to 20,000 TCR beta sequences were associated with HLA alleles at 0.05 false discovery rate. Based on reports, TCR beta sequences accurately predicted HLA-A and HLA-B alleles for most subjects.

Regarding this clone: The antigen is undetermined.

The sample consisted of PBMCs. V and J are TRBV5-6 and TRBJ2-7; 9 bases align to TRBD1. This TCR derives from a woman aged 45-59 years in good health and CMV-seronegative. The chain's CDR3 is CASSRGTGSSYEQYF. CDR3 DNA: TGTGCCAGCAGCCGCGGGACAGGGAGTTCCTACGAGCAGTACTTC.